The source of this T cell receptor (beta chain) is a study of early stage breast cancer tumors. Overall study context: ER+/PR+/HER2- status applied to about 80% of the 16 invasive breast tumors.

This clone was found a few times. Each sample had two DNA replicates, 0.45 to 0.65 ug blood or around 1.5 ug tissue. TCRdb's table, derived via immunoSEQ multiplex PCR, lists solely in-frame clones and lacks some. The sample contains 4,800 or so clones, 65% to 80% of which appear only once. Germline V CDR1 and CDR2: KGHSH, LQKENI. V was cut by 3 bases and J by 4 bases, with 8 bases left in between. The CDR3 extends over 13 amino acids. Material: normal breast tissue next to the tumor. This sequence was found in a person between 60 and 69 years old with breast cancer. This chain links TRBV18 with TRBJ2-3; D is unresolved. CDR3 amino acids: CASSPVVADTQYF. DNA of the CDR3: TGTGCCAGCTCACCTGTCGTGGCAGATACGCAGTATTTT.